This T cell receptor beta chain was sequenced for a study of T cell responses to AZD1222 COVID-19 vaccine (dated by TCRdb to the early 2020s). At the level of the whole study: AZD1222 recipients whose second dose came at about 4 weeks and those whose second dose came at about 12 weeks were combined into one group, since spike-specific TCR depth and breadth did not differ between the two schedules. A total of roughly 240 trial participants underwent TCR sequencing, of whom approximately 210 received two doses of AZD1222 and roughly 25 received two doses of the MenACWY control vaccine. Trial participants were enrolled by age into subgroups of 18-55, 56-69 and 70-plus years, and around 150, 28 and 57 TCR-sequenced participants, respectively, were included in these subgroups.

Beyond this particular receptor, the publication reports: Vaccine-associated CD4 TCRs spanned the whole spike protein, with dominant responses in regions 160-218 and 743-854. Conclusions about previously exposed vaccinees were limited because only six AZD1222 recipients were SARS-CoV-2 seropositive at baseline. Participants were mostly white British, with more females than males. The authors suggested clonal diversity may have been underestimated. No day 14 peak-response samples were available, so repertoires were characterized only after the peak T cell response. The 56-69-year group was small, and its depth increase did not reach significance, likely because of low power. Spike-specific TCR breadth and depth rose significantly after two AZD1222 doses compared with day 0 and with MenACWY recipients. Reportedly, almost half of the unique spike-specific TCRs recognized epitopes lying outside the regions that are mutated in the B.1.351 and B.1.1.7 variants.

Details on this clone: Its antigen target is currently unknown. Qualities for individual bases were not recorded, and no much larger clone is one base off.

The time point label corresponds to: baseline before first vaccination. The vaccinee samples were drawn from two UK trials, COV001 and COV002, one of which was a single-blind randomized controlled phase 2/3 trial testing AZD1222 (ChAdOx1 nCoV-19) in healthy adults. For TCRbeta chain sequencing, PBMC samples from trial participants were taken at day 0 and at day 28 after the second dose. The CDR3 regions of human TCRbeta chains were analyzed by immunosequencing. The authors' pipeline ran thus. Repertoire TCRs were matched against a reference library of SARS-CoV-2-specific TCRs generated with the MIRA antigen-specificity platform. Breadth was defined as the fraction of unique TCRs that were SARS-CoV-2-associated, and depth was defined as the fraction of total T cells that were SARS-CoV-2-associated. Using the MIRA data, each spike-specific TCR was mapped to the spike region that the TCR reacts to and placed in a CD4 or CD8 class. Log10-transformed breadth and depth values were compared by one-way ANOVA with Sidak's multiple comparisons tests. In its TCRdb copy, this immuneACCESS table keeps in-frame sequences only and misses some clones. Where compared with another copy, unresolved V genes explain less than half of these, and the others have no known cause. Clonal size and the V and J genes are those of that table, whereas D and trimming came from the DNA. The sample table contains about 130,000 clones; only one count was recorded for 80% to 90% of them. About 1.5% of the sample goes to the ten largest clones.

V and J are truncated by 3 bases and 6 bases respectively, leaving an intervening sequence of 14 bases. According to the germline V gene, CDR1 reads MGHDK and CDR2 reads SYGVNS. Including the terminal cysteine and phenylalanine, the CDR3 comprises 15 residues. The kept DNA is CDR3 alone, 45 bases in frame from the first base. The source of this sequence is an adult in good health. The material was peripheral blood, obtained on day 0 of AZD1222 vaccination. The sequence joins TRBV25-1 to TRBJ2-2; confidence is insufficient to name the D gene. CDR3 sequence: CASSDQTSVAGELFF. The DNA sequence is as follows: TGTGCCAGCAGTGATCAGACCAGTGTAGCCGGGGAGCTGTTTTTT.